This T cell receptor (beta chain) is drawn from a study of radiation and T cells in renal cell carcinoma. Study background: Nephrectomy followed 15 Gy stereotactic body radiation by 4 weeks.

Germline assignment: CDR1 SGHRS and CDR2 YFSETQ. V was pared by 7 bases and J by 7 bases, with 18 bases between. This CDR3 region has 14 residues. The table came from immunoSEQ multiplex PCR; TCRdb's copy has only in-frame clones and leaves some out. Of roughly 150,000 clones listed, less than 90% are singletons. As to time point: baseline pretreatment blood. Treatment denoted: 15 Gy SBRT to primary tumor, nephrectomy 4 weeks later. As concerns this clone: Its antigen remains unknown.

The study's findings and limits: In blood, top tumor clones expanded by 2 weeks, shrinking by 4.

This material consisted of blood, taken from a patient whose treatment included radiotherapy and nephrectomy. The chain joins TRBV5-1 to TRBJ2-1; D possibly uses TRBD1 or TRBD2 (5 bases each). The clonotype comes from a woman between 65 and 79 years old with renal cell carcinoma. The CDR3 DNA reads as TGCGCCAGCGGGGGTCAGGGATTTGGGAATGAGCAGTTCTTC. This sequence encodes CASGGQGFGNEQFF.